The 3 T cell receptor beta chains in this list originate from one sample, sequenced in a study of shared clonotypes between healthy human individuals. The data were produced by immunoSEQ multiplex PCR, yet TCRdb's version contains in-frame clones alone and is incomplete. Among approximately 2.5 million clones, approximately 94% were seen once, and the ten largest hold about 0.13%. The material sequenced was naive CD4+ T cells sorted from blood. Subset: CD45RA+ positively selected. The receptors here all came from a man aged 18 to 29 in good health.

The CDR3 DNA sequence: TGTGCCAGTAAGAGGGGGACCGAGAACACCGGGGAGCTGTTTTTT. Encoded protein: CASKRGTENTGELFF. The genes are TRBV19 and TRBJ2-2, with TRBD1 as a possible D gene (6 bases). Per the germline V gene, CDR1 is LNHDA and CDR2 is SQIVND (reference sequence). The length of the CDR3 is 15 residues. Trimming took off 7 bases at V and 1 base at J, with 13 bases between the two ends. The whole variable domain, remainder taken from reference TRBV19 and TRBJ2-2, is DGGITQSPKYLFRKEGQNVTLSCEQNLNHDAMYWYRQDPGQGLRLIYYSQIVNDFQKGDIAEGYSVSREKKESFPLTVTSAQKNPTAFYLCASKRGTENTGELFFGEGSRLTVL.

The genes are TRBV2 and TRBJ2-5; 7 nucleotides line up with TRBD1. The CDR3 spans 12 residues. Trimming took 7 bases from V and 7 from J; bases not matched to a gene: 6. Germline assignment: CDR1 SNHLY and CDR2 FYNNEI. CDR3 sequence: CASTWDRGTQYF. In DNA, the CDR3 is TGTGCCAGCACTTGGGACAGAGGGACCCAGTACTTC.

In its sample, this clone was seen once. CDR3 nucleotide sequence: TGTGCCAGCTCACCATCATGGCAGGGGACCGTGGAGACCCAGTACTTC. Translation gives CASSPSWQGTVETQYF. The rearrangement joins TRBV18 to TRBJ2-5; TRBD1 might be the D (6 bases). The CDR3 has 16 amino acids. The V end was cut by 2 bases, the J end by 5 bases, with 18 bases between. Germline CDR1 and CDR2: KGHSH and LQKENI.